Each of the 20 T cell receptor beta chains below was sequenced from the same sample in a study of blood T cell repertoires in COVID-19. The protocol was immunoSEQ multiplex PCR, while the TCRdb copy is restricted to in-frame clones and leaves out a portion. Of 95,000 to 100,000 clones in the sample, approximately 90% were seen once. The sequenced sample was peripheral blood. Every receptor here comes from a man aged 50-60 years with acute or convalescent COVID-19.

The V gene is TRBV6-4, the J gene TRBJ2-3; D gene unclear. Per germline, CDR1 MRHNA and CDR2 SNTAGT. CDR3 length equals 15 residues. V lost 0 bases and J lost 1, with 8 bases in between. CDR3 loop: CASSDSALRTDTQYF. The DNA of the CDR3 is TGTGCCAGCAGTGACTCGGCTCTCCGCACAGATACGCAGTATTTT.

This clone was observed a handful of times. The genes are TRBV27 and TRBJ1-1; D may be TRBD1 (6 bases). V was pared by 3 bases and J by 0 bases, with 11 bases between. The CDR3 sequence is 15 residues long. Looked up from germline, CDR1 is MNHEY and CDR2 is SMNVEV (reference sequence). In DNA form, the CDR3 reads TGTGCCAGCAGTTTCGGCAGGGGTATGAACACTGAAGCTTTCTTT. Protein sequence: CASSFGRGMNTEAFF.

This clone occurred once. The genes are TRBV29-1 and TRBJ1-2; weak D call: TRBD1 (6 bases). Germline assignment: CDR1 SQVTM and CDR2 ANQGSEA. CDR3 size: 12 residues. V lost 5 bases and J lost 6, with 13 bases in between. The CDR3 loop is CSVPNRADGYTF. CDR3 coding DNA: TGCAGCGTTCCCAACAGGGCGGATGGCTACACCTTC.

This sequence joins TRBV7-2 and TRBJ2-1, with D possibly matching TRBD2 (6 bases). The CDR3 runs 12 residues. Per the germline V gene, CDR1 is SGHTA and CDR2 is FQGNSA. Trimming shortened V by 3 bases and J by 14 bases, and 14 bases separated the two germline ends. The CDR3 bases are TGTGCCAGCAGCTTCGGGACTGTAGGGGAGTTCTTC. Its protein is CASSFGTVGEFF.

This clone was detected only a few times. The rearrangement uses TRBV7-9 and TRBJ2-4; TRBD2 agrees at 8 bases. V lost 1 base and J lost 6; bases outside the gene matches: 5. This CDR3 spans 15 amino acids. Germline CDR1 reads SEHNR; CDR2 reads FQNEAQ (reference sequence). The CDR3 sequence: CASSLDAGGLNIQYF. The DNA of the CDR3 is TGTGCCAGCAGCTTAGATGCGGGGGGTTTAAACATTCAGTACTTC.

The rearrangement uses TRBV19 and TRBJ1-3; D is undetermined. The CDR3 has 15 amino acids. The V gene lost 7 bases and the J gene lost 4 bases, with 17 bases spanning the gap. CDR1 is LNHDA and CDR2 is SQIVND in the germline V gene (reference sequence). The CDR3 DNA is TGTGCCAGTACCCCCTCAACAGACGCAGGAAACACCATATATTTT. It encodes CASTPSTDAGNTIYF. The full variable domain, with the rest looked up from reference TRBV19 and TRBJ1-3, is DGGITQSPKYLFRKEGQNVTLSCEQNLNHDAMYWYRQDPGQGLRLIYYSQIVNDFQKGDIAEGYSVSREKKESFPLTVTSAQKNPTAFYLCASTPSTDAGNTIYFGEGSWLTVV.

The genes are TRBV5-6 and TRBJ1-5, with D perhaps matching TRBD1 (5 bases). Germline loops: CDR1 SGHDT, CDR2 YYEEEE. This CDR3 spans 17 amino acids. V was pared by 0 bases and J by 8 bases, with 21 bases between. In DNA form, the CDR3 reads TGTGCCAGCAGCTTGGCAAGGGGCAGGTTGACGGATAAGCCCCAGCATTTT. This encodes CASSLARGRLTDKPQHF.

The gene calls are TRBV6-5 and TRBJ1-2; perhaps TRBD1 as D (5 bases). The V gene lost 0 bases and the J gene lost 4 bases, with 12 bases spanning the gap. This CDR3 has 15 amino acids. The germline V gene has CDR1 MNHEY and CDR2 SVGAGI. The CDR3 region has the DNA TGTGCCAGCAGTTACTCGAGTCGGGGGTCCTATGGCTACACCTTC. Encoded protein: CASSYSSRGSYGYTF.

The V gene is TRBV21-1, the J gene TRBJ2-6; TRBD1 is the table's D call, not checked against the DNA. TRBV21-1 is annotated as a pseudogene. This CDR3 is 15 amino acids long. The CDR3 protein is CARELGGSGANVLTF. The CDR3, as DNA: TGTGCCAGAGAACTAGGGGGTTCTGGGGCCAACGTCCTGACTTTC.

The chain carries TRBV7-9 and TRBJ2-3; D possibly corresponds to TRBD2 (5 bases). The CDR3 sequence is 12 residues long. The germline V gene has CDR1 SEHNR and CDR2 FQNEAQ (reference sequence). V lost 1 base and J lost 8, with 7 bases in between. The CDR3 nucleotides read TGTGCCAGCAGCTTAGAACGGGGTACGCAGTATTTT. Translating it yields CASSLERGTQYF.

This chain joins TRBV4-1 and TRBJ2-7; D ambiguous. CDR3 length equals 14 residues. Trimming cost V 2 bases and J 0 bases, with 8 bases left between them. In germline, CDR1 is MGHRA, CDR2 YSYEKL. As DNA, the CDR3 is TGCGCCAGCAGCCAAAGTGGCGGCTCCTACGAGCAGTACTTC. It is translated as CASSQSGGSYEQYF.

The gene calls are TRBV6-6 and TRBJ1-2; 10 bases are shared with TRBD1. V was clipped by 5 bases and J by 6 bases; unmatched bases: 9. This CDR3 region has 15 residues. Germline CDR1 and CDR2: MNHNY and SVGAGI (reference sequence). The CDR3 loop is CASSRPWTGGNGYTF. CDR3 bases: TGTGCCAGCAGTCGACCCTGGACAGGGGGTAATGGCTACACCTTC.

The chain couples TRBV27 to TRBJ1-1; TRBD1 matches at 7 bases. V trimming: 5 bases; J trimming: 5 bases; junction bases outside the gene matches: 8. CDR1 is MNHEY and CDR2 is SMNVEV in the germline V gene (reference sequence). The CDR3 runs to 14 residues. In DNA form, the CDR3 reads TGTGCCAGCAGTCAACAGGGGAAGTGGACTGAAGCTTTCTTT. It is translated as CASSQQGKWTEAFF.

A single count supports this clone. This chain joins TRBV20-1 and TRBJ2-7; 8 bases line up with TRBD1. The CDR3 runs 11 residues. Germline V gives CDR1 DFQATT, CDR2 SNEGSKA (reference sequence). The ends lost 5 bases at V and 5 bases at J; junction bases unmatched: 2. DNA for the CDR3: TGCAGTGCTGGACAGGGAAACGAGCAGTACTTC. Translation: CSAGQGNEQYF.

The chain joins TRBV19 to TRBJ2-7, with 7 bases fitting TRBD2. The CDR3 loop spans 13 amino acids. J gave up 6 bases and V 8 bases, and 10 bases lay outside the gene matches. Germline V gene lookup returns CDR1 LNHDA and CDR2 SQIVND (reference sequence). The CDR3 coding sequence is TGTGCCAGTTCTGGGGGGGACGGGTTCGAGCAGTACTTC. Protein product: CASSGGDGFEQYF.

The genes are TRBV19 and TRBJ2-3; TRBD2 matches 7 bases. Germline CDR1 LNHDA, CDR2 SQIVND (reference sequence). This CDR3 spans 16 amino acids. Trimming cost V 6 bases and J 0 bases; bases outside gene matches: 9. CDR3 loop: CASRAGTTSSTDTQYF. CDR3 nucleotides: TGTGCCAGTAGGGCCGGGACTACGTCTAGCACAGATACGCAGTATTTT.

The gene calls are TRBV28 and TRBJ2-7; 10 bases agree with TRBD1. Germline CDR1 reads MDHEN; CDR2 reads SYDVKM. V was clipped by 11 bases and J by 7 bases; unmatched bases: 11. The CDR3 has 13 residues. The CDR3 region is CAVGDRGVWEQYF. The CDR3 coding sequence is TGTGCCGTGGGGGACAGGGGAGTTTGGGAGCAGTACTTC.

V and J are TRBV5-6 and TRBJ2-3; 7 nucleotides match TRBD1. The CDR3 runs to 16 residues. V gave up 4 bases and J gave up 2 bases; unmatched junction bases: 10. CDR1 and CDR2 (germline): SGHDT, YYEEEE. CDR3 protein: CASSPITGALTDTQYF. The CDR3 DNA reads TGTGCCAGCAGCCCGATCACAGGGGCCCTCACAGATACGCAGTATTTT. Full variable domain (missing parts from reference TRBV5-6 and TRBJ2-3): DAGVTQSPTHLIKTRGQQVTLRCSPKSGHDTVSWYQQALGQGPQFIFQYYEEEERQRGNFPDRFSGHQFPNYSSELNVNALLLGDSALYLCASSPITGALTDTQYFGPGTRLTVL.

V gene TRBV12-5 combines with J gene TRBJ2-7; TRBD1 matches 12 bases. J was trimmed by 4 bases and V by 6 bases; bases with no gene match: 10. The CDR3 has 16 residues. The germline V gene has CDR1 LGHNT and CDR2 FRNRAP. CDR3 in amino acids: CASGLKPGQGAYEQYF. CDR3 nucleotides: TGTGCTAGTGGCTTGAAACCGGGACAGGGGGCTTACGAGCAGTACTTC.

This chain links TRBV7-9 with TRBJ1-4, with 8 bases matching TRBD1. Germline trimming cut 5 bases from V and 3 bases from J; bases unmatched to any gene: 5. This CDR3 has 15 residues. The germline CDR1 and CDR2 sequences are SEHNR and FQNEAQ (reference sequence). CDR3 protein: CASSTDRGANEKLFF. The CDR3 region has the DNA TGTGCCAGCAGCACCGACAGGGGAGCTAATGAAAAACTGTTTTTT.